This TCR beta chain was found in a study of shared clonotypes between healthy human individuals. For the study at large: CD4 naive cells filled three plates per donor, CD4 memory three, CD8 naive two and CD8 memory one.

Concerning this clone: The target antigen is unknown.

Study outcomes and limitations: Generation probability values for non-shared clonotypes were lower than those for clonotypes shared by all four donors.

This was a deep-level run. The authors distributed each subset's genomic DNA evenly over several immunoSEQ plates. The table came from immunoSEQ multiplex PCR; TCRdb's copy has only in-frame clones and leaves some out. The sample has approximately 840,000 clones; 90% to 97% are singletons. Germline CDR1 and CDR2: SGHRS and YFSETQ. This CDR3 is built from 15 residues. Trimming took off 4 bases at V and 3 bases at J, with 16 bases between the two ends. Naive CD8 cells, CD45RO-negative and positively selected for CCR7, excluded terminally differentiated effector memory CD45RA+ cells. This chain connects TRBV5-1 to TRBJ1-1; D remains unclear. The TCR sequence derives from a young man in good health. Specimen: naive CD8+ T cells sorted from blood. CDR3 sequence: CASSRMAGMDTEAFF. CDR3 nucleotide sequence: TGCGCCAGCAGCCGGATGGCAGGAATGGACACTGAAGCTTTCTTT.